Sequencing of this T cell receptor (beta chain) was carried out in a study of cytomegalovirus exposure and HLA in healthy donors. Notes on the study in general: Most of the CMV-associated TCR beta chains (in a later analysis) appeared to be HLA-restricted.

About this clone: The antigen remains undetermined.

The length of the CDR3 is 15 residues. The V and J ends lost 4 bases and 5 bases, in that order; junction bases with no gene match: 4. Germline V gene lookup returns CDR1 MNHEY and CDR2 SVGAGI. The PCR was carried out with 60 Vbeta primers and 13 Jbeta primers. Original data processing: The authors later counted roughly 87 million unique TCR beta chains, some 10 million of them shared. The repertoire was sequenced with immunoSEQ multiplex PCR; TCRdb's copy has only in-frame clones and lacks some. V and J calls and clone size follow that table, whereas D and trimming were derived from the DNA. The sample holds about 170,000 clones.

Source material: PBMCs. J is TRBJ2-3 and V is TRBV6-5; 12 positions match TRBD2. The TCR sequence derives from a woman aged 18-29 years in good health and CMV-seropositive. This CDR3 reads CASSFLTSGGDTQYF. The CDR3 DNA follows: TGTGCCAGCAGTTTCCTGACTAGCGGGGGAGATACGCAGTATTTT.